This T cell receptor beta chain was documented in a study of a mutant IDH1 vaccine in newly diagnosed glioma. Study-level information: Each patient was administered eight vaccinations, scheduled in weeks 1, 3, 5, 7, 11, 15, 19 and 23. Of treated patients, 62.5% were men and 37.5% women, averaging around 42 years. Most patients had radiochemotherapy with temozolomide before enrollment; others had one alone.

In regard to this clone: Its cognate antigen is unknown.

Time point defined: week 5, during vaccination. Each dose of the vaccine consisted of 300 ug of mutant IDH1 20-mer peptide, with topical imiquimod. The CDR3 totals 12 residues. V dropped 1 base and J dropped 5 bases, with 5 bases sitting between them. Germline CDR1 is SNHLY and CDR2 is FYNNEI. Study outcomes and limitations: Shifts in the top peripheral T cell clonotypes seemed unrelated to pseudoprogression.

Libraries were prepared by immunoSEQ multiplex PCR; TCRdb keeps only in-frame clonotypes and omits some of them. The table includes some 29,000 clones, roughly 87% detected once. The chain has TRBV2 and TRBJ1-1; a possible D gene is TRBD1 (5 bases). The receptor comes from a woman in her forties with glioma. Some clones in this sample may be carry-over from other donors' samples. The source material was peripheral blood mononuclear cells (PBMCs), sampled from a glioma patient whose treatment included an IDH1 peptide vaccine. CDR3 protein: CASSEEGTEAFF. The CDR3 DNA follows: TGTGCCAGCAGTGAAGAGGGGACTGAAGCTTTCTTT.